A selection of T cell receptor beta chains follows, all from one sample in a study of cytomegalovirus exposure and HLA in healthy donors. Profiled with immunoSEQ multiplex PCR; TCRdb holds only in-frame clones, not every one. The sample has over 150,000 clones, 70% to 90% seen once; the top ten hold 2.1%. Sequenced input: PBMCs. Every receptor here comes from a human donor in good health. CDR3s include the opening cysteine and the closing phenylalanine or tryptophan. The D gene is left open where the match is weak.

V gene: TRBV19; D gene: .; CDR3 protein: CASSIGGHSGNTIYF
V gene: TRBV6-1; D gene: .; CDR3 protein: CASSLIGENTEAFF
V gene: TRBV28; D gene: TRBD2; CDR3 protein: CASRWDRGVGEQFF
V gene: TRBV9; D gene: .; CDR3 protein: CASTKAPSTGNTIYF
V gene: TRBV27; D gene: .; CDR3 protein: CASNPLKPGRFDGQPQHF
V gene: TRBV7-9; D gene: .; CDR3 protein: CASSHTDREKLFF
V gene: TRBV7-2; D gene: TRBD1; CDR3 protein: CASSRTDRLSEAFF
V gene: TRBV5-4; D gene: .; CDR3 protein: CASSLQQAIRTGELFF
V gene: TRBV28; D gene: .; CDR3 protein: CASGPRLHTEAFF
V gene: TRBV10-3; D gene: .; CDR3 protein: CAISESGPTGYGYTF
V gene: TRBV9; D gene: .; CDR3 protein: CASSARQDNEQFF
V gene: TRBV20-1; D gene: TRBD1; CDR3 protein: CSAPRQGGYTF
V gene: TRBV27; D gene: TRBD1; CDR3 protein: CASSYRGWDGYTF
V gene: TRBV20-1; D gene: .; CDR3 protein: CSADIRVGYTF
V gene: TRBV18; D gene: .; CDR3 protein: CASSPARVDQPQHF
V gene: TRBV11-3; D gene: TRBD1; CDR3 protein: CASSSGTAGNTIYF
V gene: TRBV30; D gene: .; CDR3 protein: CAWSPTNTHTDTQYF
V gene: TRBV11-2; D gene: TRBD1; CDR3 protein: CASSLRRGQGEQYF
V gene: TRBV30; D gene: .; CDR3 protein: CAWSEYSYEQYF
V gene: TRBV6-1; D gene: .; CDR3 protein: CASSERRTGELFF
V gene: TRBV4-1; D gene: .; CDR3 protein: CASSQEVNYRVRNEQFF
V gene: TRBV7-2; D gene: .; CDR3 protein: CASSLQGGGGYTF
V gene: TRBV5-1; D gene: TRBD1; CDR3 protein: CASSRGQSLNTEAFF
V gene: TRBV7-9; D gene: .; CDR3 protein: CAGGRDGTNYGYTF
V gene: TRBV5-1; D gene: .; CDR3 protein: CASTLDSRQETQYF
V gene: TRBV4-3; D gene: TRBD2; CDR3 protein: CASSAALAGIYEQYF
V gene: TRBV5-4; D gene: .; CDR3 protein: CASSFFLGGNNEQFF
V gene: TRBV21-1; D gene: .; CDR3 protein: CASSKNPIRGEQYF
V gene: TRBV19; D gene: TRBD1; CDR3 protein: CASSMDRVGQPQHF
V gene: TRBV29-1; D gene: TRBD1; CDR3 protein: CSVEVWTGGFYEQYF
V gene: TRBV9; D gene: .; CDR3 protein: CASSVRSPEGDSYNEQFF
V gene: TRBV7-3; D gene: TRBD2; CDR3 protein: CASSLIQREVGEQYF
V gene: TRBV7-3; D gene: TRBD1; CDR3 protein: CASSLQGQEYNEQFF
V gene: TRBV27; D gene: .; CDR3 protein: CASSLQGSLGAHEQYF
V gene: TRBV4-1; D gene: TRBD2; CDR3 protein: CASSQDPRLAGGRTQYF
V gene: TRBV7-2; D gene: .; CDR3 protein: CASSLWAENGYTF
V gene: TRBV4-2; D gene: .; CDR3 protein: CASSQDALLSGNTIYF
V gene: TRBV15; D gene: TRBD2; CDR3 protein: CATTRGGTDTQYF
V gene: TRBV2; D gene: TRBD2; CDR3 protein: CASGRGYEQYF
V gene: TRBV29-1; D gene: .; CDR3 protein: CSVEVRGEIHIQYF
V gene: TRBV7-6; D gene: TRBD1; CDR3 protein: CASSLVDRVGYTF
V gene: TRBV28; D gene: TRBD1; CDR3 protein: CASSPIDRGPYQPQHF
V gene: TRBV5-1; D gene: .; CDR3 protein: CASSLVSRTGELFF
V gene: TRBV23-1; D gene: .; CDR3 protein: CASRKQGPWGNTEAFF
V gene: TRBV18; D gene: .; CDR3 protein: CASSPPARSNTEAFF
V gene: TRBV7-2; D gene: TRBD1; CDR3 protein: CASRAGGLLYYGYTF
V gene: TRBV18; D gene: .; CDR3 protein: CASSPGLAEKLFF
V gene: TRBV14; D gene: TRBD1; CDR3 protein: CASSQGTGGARETQYF
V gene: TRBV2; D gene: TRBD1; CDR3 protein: CASSEIGQDRKLFF
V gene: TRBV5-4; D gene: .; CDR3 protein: CASSFLRASFASGEQFF
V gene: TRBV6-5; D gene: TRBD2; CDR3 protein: CASSYSWTSGPNEQFF
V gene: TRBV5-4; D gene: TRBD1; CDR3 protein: CASSGRQGPEAFF
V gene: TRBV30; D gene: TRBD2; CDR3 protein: CAISGRAIEQFF
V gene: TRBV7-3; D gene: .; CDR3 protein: CASSPEGAAYNEQFF
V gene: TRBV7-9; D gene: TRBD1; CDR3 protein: CASSLIQGAEDGYTF
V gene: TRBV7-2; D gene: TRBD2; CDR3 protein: CASSTTSGPFYEQYF
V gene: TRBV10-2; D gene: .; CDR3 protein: CASSESRASGANVLTF